The rows below give T cell receptor beta chains drawn from one sample of a study of cytomegalovirus exposure and HLA in healthy donors. Assay: immunoSEQ multiplex PCR; the TCRdb copy retains only in-frame clones and omits some. The clone table shows tens of thousands of clones, with the ten largest holding roughly 14%. Sequenced sample: PBMCs. The receptors here all came from a man aged 45-65 years in good health and CMV-seropositive. Both conserved end residues are trimmed from each CDR3. Each record gives: V gene, J gene, CDR3 protein.

TRBV2	TRBJ2-2	ASSGDTTGNTGELF
TRBV30	TRBJ2-3	AWSEGNTGVSDTQY
TRBV10-3	TRBJ2-1	AISDVNEQF
TRBV11-3	TRBJ1-1	ASSLGQSNTEAF
TRBV9	TRBJ2-7	ASSHGRGWEQY
TRBV6-6	TRBJ1-1	ASSYPGLNTEAF
TRBV28	TRBJ1-1	ASTKTGMNTEAF
TRBV5-1	TRBJ2-2	ASSLELSSGELF
TRBV12-5	TRBJ2-3	ASGLVRGLVHPYSTDTQY
TRBV7-2	TRBJ2-1	NSGTGAYNEQF
TRBV7-2	TRBJ2-5	ASSSPGTSVETQY
TRBV19	TRBJ1-2	ASSIVAENGYT
TRBV30	TRBJ2-3	AWSRLAGTDTQY
TRBV7-9	TRBJ2-1	ASSPRDSTYNEQF
TRBV11-2	TRBJ2-4	ASSLGTGENIQY
TRBV10-3	TRBJ2-7	AIRETSGPSYEQY
TRBV9	TRBJ2-7	ASSSDDRELDEQY
TRBV7-2	TRBJ2-3	ASSFLQGDTQY
TRBV5-3	TRBJ2-1	ARSFEGGSYNEQF
TRBV9	TRBJ1-5	ASSPGTGLNQPQH